A single TCR beta chain is shown here with its context. The CDR3 sequence is 11 residues long. Trimming cost V 0 bases and J 8 bases, with 5 bases left between them. Per germline, CDR1 SGHRS and CDR2 YFSETQ. The data were obtained in a study of cytomegalovirus exposure and HLA in healthy donors. PCR used 60 Vbeta primers and 13 Jbeta primers. Sequencing used immunoSEQ multiplex PCR; TCRdb keeps in-frame clones, though not all of them. The sample consists of some 170,000 clones, approximately 80% of them appearing once. Sequenced material: PBMCs. This chain links TRBV5-1 with TRBJ1-2, with TRBD1 as a possible D gene (5 bases). The clonotype was recovered from a woman aged 25 to 39 in good health and CMV-seronegative. CDR3 loop: CASSLEGGYTF. The CDR3 DNA reads as TGCGCCAGCAGCTTGGAGGGGGGCTACACCTTC.